This entry concerns a single TCR beta chain. Its antigen is as yet unknown. The sample belongs to a study of radiotherapy plus CTLA-4 blockade in lung cancer. Germline CDR1 reads KGHSH; CDR2 reads LQKENI. Trimming cost V 5 bases and J 0 bases, with 10 bases left between them. The CDR3 is 14 residues long. Assay used: immunoSEQ multiplex PCR; TCRdb lists only in-frame clones, some missing. The repertoire includes about 120,000 clones, more than 80% of them detected once, and over 6% sits in the top ten. Study-wide points: Early blood T cell clone dynamics reportedly forecast response best, with interferon-beta.

The sample consisted of peripheral blood, taken from a patient treated with radiotherapy plus ipilimumab. The TCR was taken from a human donor with non-small cell lung cancer that progressed on radiotherapy plus ipilimumab. The chain carries TRBV18 and TRBJ1-2, with a weak D call TRBD1 (5 bases). CDR3 DNA sequence: TGTGCCAGCTCATCGGGACTTACTAACTATGGCTACACCTTC. Protein sequence: CASSSGLTNYGYTF.